One T cell receptor (beta chain) is described in this entry. In terms of age and location, participants ranged from roughly 18 to 95 years and lived in about two dozen US areas. The data are from a study of blood T cell repertoires in COVID-19. Study-wide context: T cells, B-cell-depleted T cells, or PBMCs provided the cDNA or gDNA that served as material.

Clones were read by immunoSEQ multiplex PCR, and TCRdb kept only the in-frame ones, dropping some. The sample includes nearly 350,000 clones, over 75% of them seen just once. The germline CDR1 and CDR2 sequences are KGHSY and FQNENV. This CDR3 has 14 amino acids. V lost 0 bases and J 6 bases, leaving 6 bases between the germline ends. The receptor's source is a young woman who had recovered from COVID-19. J is TRBJ1-6 and V is TRBV16; D not certain. Sequencing was carried out using PBMCs or T cells enriched from blood (not recorded which). CDR3 sequence reads: CASSQSSGNSPLHF. The CDR3 DNA reads TGTGCCAGCAGCCAATCTAGCGGTAATTCACCCCTCCACTTT.